The T cell receptor beta chain described here comes from a study of cytomegalovirus exposure and HLA in healthy donors. V lost 2 bases, J lost 5 bases, and 14 bases lay in between. Germline CDR1 is LNHNV and CDR2 is YYDKDF (reference sequence). This CDR3 has 15 residues. Both 60 Vbeta primers and 13 Jbeta primers went into the PCR. The protocol was immunoSEQ multiplex PCR, while the TCRdb copy is restricted to in-frame clones and leaves out a portion. The table includes about 110,000 clones, more than 60% detected once. Overall study findings and caveats: In a later analysis, across HLA loci, associated TCR counts were highest for DRB1, lowest for HLA-C. Later analysis associated a missense DCLRE1C variant with TCR beta V- and J-gene trimming.

This clone was observed once. Its antigen remains unknown. The clonotype was recovered from a man between 25 and 39 years old in good health and CMV-seronegative. Material: PBMCs. The gene calls are TRBV15 and TRBJ2-3; D is perhaps TRBD1 (6 bases). The CDR3 is CATSRIQGIGDTQYF. Written as DNA, the CDR3 is TGTGCCACCAGCAGAATACAGGGAATTGGAGATACGCAGTATTTT.